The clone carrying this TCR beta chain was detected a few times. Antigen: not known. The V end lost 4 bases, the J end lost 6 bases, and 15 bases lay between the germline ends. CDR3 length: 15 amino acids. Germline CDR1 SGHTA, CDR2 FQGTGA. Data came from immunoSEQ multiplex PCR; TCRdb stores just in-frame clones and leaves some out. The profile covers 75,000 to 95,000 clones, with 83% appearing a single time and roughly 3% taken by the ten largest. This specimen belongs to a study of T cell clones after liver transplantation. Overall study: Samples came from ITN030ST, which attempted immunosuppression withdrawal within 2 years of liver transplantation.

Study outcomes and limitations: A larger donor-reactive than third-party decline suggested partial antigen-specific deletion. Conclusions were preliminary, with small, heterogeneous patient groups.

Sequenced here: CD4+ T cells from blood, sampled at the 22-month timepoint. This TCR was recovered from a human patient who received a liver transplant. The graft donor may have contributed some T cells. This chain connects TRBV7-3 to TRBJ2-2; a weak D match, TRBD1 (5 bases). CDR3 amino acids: CASSSRAGIAGELFF. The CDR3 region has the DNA TGTGCCAGCAGCTCCCGAGCAGGGATTGCCGGGGAGCTGTTTTTT.